Presented here are 10 T cell receptor beta chains from one specimen sequenced in a study of regulatory T cells in long-lasting Graves disease. Sample time point: newly diagnosed GD, antithyroid drugs for less than 3 months. From RNA extracted from PBMCs, the TCR library was made. HTBI primers from iRepertoire and Arm-PCR of CDR3 regions yielded the TCR beta libraries. TCRdb reprocessed the multiplex PCR reads via MiXCR and lists one record per CDR3 protein. Seen here are 400,000 to 550,000 distinct CDR3 sequences, around 14% observed once, and the top ten hold 16%. The data were also submitted as part of a second study, on T cells in Graves' hyperthyroidism and ophthalmopathy.

The sample here was peripheral blood mononuclear cells (PBMCs), taken at new diagnosis, from a patient treated with antithyroid drugs. These receptors were collected from a woman aged 30 to 39 with Graves disease.

This clonotype was observed at least ten times. The CDR3 here is CASSELGTHYEQYF. CDR3 DNA sequence: TGTGCCAGCAGTGAACTGGGCACACACTACGAGCAGTACTTC. J is TRBJ2-7 and V is TRBV6-2 or TRBV6-3, with D hard to call. Germline assignment: CDR1 MNHEY and CDR2 SVGEGT. The V end was cut by 5 bases, the J end by 3 bases, with 14 bases between. CDR3 length: 14 amino acids.

The V and J genes are TRBV4-1 and TRBJ2-1; the match to TRBD2 covers 14 bases. Trimming took 1 base from V and 7 from J; bases not matched to a gene: 6. Germline V gives CDR1 MGHRA, CDR2 YSYEKL. The CDR3 runs to 17 residues. The CDR3 sequence is CASSQVWGLAGVNEQFF. DNA of the CDR3: TGCGCCAGCAGCCAAGTTTGGGGACTAGCGGGAGTAAATGAGCAGTTCTTC.

In its sample, this clonotype was seen many times. V usage is TRBV13 and J usage is TRBJ2-7, with 9 bases fitting TRBD2. CDR1 is PRHDT and CDR2 is FYEKMQ in the germline V gene (reference sequence). The J segment lost 5 bases and the V segment lost 4 bases, leaving 12 bases of the junction unmatched. The CDR3 totals 16 residues. CDR3 sequence (DNA): TGTGCCAGCAGCTCCCCCTTAGCGGGAGAGAGAGACGAGCAGTACTTC. It yields the protein CASSSPLAGERDEQYF. Supplemented by reference TRBV13 and TRBJ2-7, the full variable domain reads AAGVIQSPRHLIKEKRETATLKCYPIPRHDTVYWYQQGPGQDPQFLISFYEKMQSDKGSIPDRFSAQQFSDYHSELNMSSLELGDSALYFCASSSPLAGERDEQYFGPGTRLTVT.

This clonotype was seen at least ten times. J is TRBJ2-7 and V is TRBV29-1, with D perhaps being TRBD1 or TRBD2 (5 bases each). The CDR3 has 12 residues. Germline lookup yields CDR1 SQVTM and CDR2 ANQGSEA. Between the trimmed V and J ends, which lost 7 bases and 6 bases, there was a span of 16 bases. In DNA, the CDR3 is TGCAGCGCAAGGGACGGTGAACTCGAGCAGTACTTC. The encoded protein is CSARDGELEQYF.

The chain has TRBV9 and TRBJ2-7, with 7 nucleotides matching TRBD2. Germline V gives CDR1 SGDLS, CDR2 YYNGEE. The V and J ends lost 2 bases and 2 bases, in that order; junction bases with no gene match: 7. The CDR3 has 15 residues. DNA of the CDR3: TGTGCCAGCAGCGTTGAGAGACTAGCCCCCTACGAGCAGTACTTC. Its translation: CASSVERLAPYEQYF.

This clonotype was observed at least ten times. The chain combines TRBV30 with TRBJ2-3; 11 bases align to TRBD2. The CDR3 covers 17 residues. CDR1 and CDR2 from the germline V gene are GTSNPN and SVGIG (reference sequence). After removal of 0 bases from V and 3 bases from J, the junction contained 8 bases not matched to a gene. CDR3: CAWSVMILAGATDTQYF. CDR3 bases: TGTGCCTGGAGTGTAATGATACTAGCGGGAGCAACAGATACGCAGTATTTT.

This clonotype was seen a few times. The chain carries TRBV5-1 and TRBJ1-4, with D unclear. The CDR3 has 13 residues. Germline loops: CDR1 SGHRS, CDR2 YFSETQ. Trimming stripped 4 bases from V and 6 bases from J, with 10 bases between. CDR3 DNA sequence: TGCGCCAGCAGCGGTGGACTAGATGAAAAACTGTTTTTT. This codes for CASSGGLDEKLFF.

V usage is TRBV12-3 or TRBV12-4 and J usage is TRBJ2-7; D ambiguous. The CDR3 length is 15 residues. V dropped 5 bases and J dropped 3 bases, with 17 bases sitting between them. The CDR3 loop is CASSEAGAVIYEQYF. For the CDR3, the DNA is TGTGCCAGCAGTGAGGCTGGTGCAGTAATCTACGAGCAGTACTTC.

The chain employs TRBV5-1 and TRBJ2-7, with unresolved D. The germline CDR1 and CDR2 sequences are SGHRS and YFSETQ. V was cut by 2 bases and J by 7 bases, with 16 bases left in between. The CDR3 extends over 14 amino acids. CDR3 DNA: TGCGCCAGCAGCTTTGCGGCCGGGCTTTGGGAGCAGTACTTC. Its translation is CASSFAAGLWEQYF.

The J gene is TRBJ2-1, the V gene TRBV19; 8 bases map to TRBD2. Germline V gene data show CDR1 as LNHDA and CDR2 as SQIVND (reference sequence). The trim removed 10 bases at V and 1 base at J, leaving 6 bases unmatched. The CDR3 sequence is 14 residues long. This chain's CDR3 is CATSGRASYNEQFF. CDR3 in DNA: TGTGCCACCTCCGGGAGGGCTTCCTACAATGAGCAGTTCTTC.